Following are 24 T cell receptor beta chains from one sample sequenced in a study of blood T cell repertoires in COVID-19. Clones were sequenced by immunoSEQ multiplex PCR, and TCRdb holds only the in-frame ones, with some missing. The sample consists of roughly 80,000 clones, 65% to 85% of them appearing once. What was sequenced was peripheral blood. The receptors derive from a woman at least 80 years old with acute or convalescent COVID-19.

CDR3 bases: TGTGCCAGCAGCGTAGGGACTAGTGGCAATGAGCAGTTCTTC. Translation: CASSVGTSGNEQFF. V is TRBV9 and J is TRBJ2-1; 7 bases match TRBD2. The V gene end was trimmed by 0 bases and the J gene end by 6 bases; junction bases not matched to a gene: 3. Germline loops: CDR1 SGDLS, CDR2 YYNGEE. The CDR3 sequence is 14 residues long.

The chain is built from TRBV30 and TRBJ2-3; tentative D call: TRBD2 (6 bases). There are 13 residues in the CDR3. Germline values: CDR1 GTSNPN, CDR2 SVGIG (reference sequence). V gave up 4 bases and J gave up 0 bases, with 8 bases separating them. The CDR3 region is CAWTRGSTDTQYF. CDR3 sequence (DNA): TGTGCCTGGACGCGGGGTAGCACAGATACGCAGTATTTT. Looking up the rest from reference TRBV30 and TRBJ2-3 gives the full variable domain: SQTIHQWPATLVQPVGSPLSLECTVEGTSNPNLYWYRQAAGRGLQLLFYSVGIGQISSEVPQNLSASRPQDRQFILSSKKLLLSDSGFYLCAWTRGSTDTQYFGPGTRLTVL.

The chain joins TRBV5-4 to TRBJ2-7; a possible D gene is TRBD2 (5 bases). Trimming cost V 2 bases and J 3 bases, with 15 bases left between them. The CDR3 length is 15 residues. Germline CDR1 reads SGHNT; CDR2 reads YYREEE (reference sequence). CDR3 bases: TGTGCCAGCAGCTTCGGCGAGGGAGAGTACTACGAGCAGTACTTC. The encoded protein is CASSFGEGEYYEQYF.

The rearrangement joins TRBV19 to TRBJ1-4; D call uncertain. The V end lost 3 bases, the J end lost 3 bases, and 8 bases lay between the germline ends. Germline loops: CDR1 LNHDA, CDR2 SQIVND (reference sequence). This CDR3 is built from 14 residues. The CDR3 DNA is TGTGCCAGTAGTATTTCTACAGCTAATGAAAAACTGTTTTTT. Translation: CASSISTANEKLFF. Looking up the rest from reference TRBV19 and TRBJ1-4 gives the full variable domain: DGGITQSPKYLFRKEGQNVTLSCEQNLNHDAMYWYRQDPGQGLRLIYYSQIVNDFQKGDIAEGYSVSREKKESFPLTVTSAQKNPTAFYLCASSISTANEKLFFGSGTQLSVL.

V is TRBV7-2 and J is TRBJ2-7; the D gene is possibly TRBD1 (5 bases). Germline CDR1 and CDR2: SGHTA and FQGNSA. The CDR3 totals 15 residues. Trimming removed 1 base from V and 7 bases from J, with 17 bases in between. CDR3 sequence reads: CASSLGPGQGFEQYF. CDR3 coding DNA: TGTGCCAGCAGCTTAGGACCTGGCCAGGGTTTTGAGCAGTACTTC.

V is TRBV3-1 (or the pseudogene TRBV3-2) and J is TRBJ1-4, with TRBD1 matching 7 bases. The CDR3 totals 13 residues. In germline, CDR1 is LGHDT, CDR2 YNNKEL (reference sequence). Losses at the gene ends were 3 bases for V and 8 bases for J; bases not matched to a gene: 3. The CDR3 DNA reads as TGTGCCAGCAGCCACCGACAGGGCGAAAAACTGTTTTTT. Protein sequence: CASSHRQGEKLFF.

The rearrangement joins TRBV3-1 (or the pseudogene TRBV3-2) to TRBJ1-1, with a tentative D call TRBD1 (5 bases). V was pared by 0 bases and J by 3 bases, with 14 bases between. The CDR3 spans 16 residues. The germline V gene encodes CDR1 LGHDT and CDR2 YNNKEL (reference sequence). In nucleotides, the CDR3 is TGTGCCAGCAGCCAAGAGTGGGGGGAGATCCACACTGAAGCTTTCTTT. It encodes CASSQEWGEIHTEAFF.

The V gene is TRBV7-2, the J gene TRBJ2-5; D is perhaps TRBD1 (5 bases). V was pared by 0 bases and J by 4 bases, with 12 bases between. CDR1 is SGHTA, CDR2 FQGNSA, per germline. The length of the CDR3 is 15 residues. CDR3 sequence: CASSLAPQGLETQYF. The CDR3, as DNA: TGTGCCAGCAGCTTAGCCCCGCAGGGTCTAGAGACCCAGTACTTC. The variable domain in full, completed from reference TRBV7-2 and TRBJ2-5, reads GAGVSQSPSNKVTEKGKDVELRCDPISGHTALYWYRQSLGQGLEFLIYFQGNSAPDKSGLPSDRFSAERTGGSVSTLTIQRTQQEDSAVYLCASSLAPQGLETQYFGPGTRLLVL.

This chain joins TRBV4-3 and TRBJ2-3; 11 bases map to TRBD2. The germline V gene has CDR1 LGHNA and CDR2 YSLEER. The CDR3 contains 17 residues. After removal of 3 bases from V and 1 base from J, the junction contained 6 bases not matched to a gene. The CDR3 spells CASSQGMTSGGTDTQYF. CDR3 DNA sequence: TGCGCCAGCAGCCAGGGAATGACTAGCGGGGGCACAGATACGCAGTATTTT.

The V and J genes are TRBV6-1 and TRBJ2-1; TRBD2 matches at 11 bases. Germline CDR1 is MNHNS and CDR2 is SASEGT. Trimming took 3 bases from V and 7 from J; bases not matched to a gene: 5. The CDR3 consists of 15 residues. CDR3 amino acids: CASSDGASGRNEQFF. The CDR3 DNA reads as TGTGCCAGCAGTGACGGCGCTAGCGGGAGGAATGAGCAGTTCTTC.

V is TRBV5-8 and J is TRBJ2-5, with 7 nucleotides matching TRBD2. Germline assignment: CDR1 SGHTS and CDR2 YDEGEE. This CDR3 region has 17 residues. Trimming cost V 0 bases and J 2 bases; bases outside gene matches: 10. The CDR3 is CASSLALTSRGQETQYF. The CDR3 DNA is TGTGCCAGCAGCTTGGCCCTGACTAGCCGGGGTCAAGAGACCCAGTACTTC.

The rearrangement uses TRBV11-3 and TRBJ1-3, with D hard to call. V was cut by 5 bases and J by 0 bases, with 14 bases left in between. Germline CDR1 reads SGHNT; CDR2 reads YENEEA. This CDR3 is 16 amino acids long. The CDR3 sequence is CASSEDGGYSGNTIYF. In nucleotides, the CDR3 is TGTGCCAGCAGCGAGGATGGTGGCTACTCTGGAAACACCATATATTTT.

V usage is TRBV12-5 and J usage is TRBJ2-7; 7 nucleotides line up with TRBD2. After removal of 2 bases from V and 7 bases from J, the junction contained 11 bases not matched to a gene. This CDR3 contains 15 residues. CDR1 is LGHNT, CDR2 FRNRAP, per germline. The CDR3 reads CASGLSPLAHQEQYF. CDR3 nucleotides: TGTGCTAGTGGTTTGTCCCCACTAGCGCACCAGGAGCAGTACTTC.

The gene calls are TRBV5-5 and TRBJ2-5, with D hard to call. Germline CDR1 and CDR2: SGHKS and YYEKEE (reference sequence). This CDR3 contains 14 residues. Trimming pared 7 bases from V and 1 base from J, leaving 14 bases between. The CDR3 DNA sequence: TGTGCCAGCTCCGTTGGCCCCTCCCAAGAGACCCAGTACTTC. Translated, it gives CASSVGPSQETQYF.

The CDR3 is CATSDPGVGTDTQYF. Written as DNA, the CDR3 is TGTGCCACCAGTGACCCGGGAGTAGGGACAGATACGCAGTATTTT. This chain links TRBV24-1 with TRBJ2-3, with D maybe TRBD2 (6 bases). Per germline, CDR1 KGHDR and CDR2 SFDVKD. The CDR3 length is 15 residues. V was cut by 4 bases and J by 3 bases, with 13 bases left in between.

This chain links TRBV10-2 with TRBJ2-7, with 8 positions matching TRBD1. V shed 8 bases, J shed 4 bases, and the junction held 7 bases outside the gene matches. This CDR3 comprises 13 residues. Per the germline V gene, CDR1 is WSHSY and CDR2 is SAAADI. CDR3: CASQRRQGYEQYF. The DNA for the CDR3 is TGCGCCAGCCAGCGGAGACAGGGGTACGAGCAGTACTTC.

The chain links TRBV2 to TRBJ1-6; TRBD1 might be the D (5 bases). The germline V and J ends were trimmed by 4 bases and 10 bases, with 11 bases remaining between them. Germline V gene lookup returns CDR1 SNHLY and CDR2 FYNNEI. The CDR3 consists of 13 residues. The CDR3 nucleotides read TGTGCCAGCAGTGGTAATGGGGGGTCACCCCTCCACTTT. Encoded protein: CASSGNGGSPLHF.

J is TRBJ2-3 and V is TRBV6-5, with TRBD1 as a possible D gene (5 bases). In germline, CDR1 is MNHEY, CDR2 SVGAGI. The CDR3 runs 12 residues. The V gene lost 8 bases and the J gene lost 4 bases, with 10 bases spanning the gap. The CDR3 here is CASGQGSDTQYF. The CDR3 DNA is TGTGCCAGCGGGCAGGGCTCAGATACGCAGTATTTT.

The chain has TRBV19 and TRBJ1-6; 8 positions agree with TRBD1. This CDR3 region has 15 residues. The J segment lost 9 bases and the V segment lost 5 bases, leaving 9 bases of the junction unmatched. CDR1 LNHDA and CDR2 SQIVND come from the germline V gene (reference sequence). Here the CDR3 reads CASSPQDRAGSPLHF. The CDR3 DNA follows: TGTGCCAGTAGTCCACAGGACAGGGCGGGTTCACCCCTCCACTTT.

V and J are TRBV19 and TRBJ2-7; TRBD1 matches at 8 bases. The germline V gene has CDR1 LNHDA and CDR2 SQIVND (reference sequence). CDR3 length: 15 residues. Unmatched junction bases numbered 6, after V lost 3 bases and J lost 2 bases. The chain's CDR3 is CASSIEGQGAYEQYF. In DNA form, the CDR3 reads TGTGCCAGTAGTATTGAAGGACAGGGAGCCTACGAGCAGTACTTC.

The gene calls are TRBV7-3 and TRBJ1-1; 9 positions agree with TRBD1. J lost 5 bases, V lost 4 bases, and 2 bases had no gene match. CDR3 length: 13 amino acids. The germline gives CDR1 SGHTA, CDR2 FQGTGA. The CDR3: CASSSGQGTEAFF. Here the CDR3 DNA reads TGTGCCAGCAGCTCTGGACAGGGGACTGAAGCTTTCTTT.

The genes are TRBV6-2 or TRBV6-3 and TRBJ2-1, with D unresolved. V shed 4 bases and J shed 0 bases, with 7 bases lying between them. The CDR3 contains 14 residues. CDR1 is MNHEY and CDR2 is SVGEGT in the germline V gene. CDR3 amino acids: CASSSVSSYNEQFF. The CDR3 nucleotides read TGTGCCAGCAGTTCGGTGAGCTCCTACAATGAGCAGTTCTTC.

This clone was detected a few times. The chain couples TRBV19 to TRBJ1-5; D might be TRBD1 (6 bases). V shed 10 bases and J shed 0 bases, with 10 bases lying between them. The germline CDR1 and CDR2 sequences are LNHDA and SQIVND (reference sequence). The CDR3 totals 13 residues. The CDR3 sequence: CATQGYSNQPQHF. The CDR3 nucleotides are TGTGCCACACAGGGTTATAGCAATCAGCCCCAGCATTTT.

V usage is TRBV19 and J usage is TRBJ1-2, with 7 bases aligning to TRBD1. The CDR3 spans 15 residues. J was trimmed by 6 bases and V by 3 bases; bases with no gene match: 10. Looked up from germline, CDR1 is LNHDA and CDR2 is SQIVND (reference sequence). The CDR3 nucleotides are TGTGCCAGTAGTATCTTACTACAGGGGCGGGATGGCTACACCTTC. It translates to CASSILLQGRDGYTF.